The 31 T cell receptor beta chains below come from one sample, sequenced in a study of Ad26.COV2.S vaccination and SARS-CoV-2 variants (dated by TCRdb to the early 2020s). The library was made by the immunoSEQ multiplex PCR assay. In TCRdb, the immuneACCESS table is reduced to in-frame sequences with V and J assigned. These tables do not hold every clone; where another copy was compared, an unresolved V gene accounts for under half, and the others remain unexplained. For this sample the table gives about 330,000 clones, of which roughly 90% were detected only once. The ten largest make up around 5.5% of the sample. In the paper's terms, the treatment or condition label means: roughly 20 received Ad26.COV2.S at low or high dose, single or two shots; a few received placebo; per-sample allocation not given. Repertoires of vaccine and placebo recipients were sequenced from samples collected on day 63 after the first injection.

Specimen: peripheral blood, collected in a trial of Ad26.COV2.S vaccine versus placebo. The receptors stem from a person aged 18-65 years who received the Ad26.COV2.S COVID-19 vaccine or a placebo.

The chain uses TRBV6-5 and TRBJ1-5; D possibly corresponds to TRBD1 (6 bases). The CDR3 extends over 13 amino acids. The V gene lost 7 bases and the J gene lost 3 bases, with 10 bases spanning the gap. Germline CDR1 reads MNHEY; CDR2 reads SVGAGI. CDR3 DNA: TGTGCCAGCACGGCAGGGGTCAATCAGCCCCAGCATTTT. It is translated as CASTAGVNQPQHF.

In its sample, this clone was seen once. The rearrangement uses TRBV6-5 and TRBJ1-2; no firm D call. Per germline, CDR1 MNHEY and CDR2 SVGAGI. This CDR3 comprises 14 residues. V dropped 6 bases and J dropped 4 bases, with 15 bases sitting between them. CDR3 bases: TGTGCCAGCAGGAACCACCTAAGTAGCTATGGCTACACCTTC. Translated: CASRNHLSSYGYTF.

V usage is TRBV5-5 and J usage is TRBJ2-1; perhaps TRBD2 as D (5 bases). The CDR3 runs 14 residues. V was shortened by 3 bases and J by 6 bases, with 13 bases between the two germline ends. Germline CDR1 reads SGHKS; CDR2 reads YYEKEE (reference sequence). This chain's CDR3 is CASSWGVDLNEQFF. CDR3 nucleotides: TGTGCCAGCAGCTGGGGAGTCGATCTCAATGAGCAGTTCTTC.

The rearrangement joins TRBV30 to TRBJ1-4; D ambiguous. V was shortened by 2 bases and J by 5 bases, with 9 bases between the two germline ends. This CDR3 has 13 residues. Germline assignment: CDR1 GTSNPN and CDR2 SVGIG (reference sequence). This CDR3 is CAWSLGSNEKLFF. DNA for the CDR3: TGTGCCTGGAGTCTAGGATCGAATGAAAAACTGTTTTTT.

The V and J genes are TRBV6-2 or TRBV6-3 and TRBJ2-3, with D maybe TRBD2 (5 bases). CDR1 MNHEY and CDR2 SVGEGT come from the germline V gene. This CDR3 contains 15 residues. V gave up 2 bases and J gave up 2 bases, with 11 bases separating them. The CDR3 spells CASSYRAANTDTQYF. The CDR3 region has the DNA TGTGCCAGCAGTTACAGAGCGGCAAACACAGATACGCAGTATTTT.

Turning to this clone: This same CDR3 is encoded by further DNA sequences in the sample. The V call is TRBV18, the J call TRBJ1-5; D possibly corresponds to TRBD1 (5 bases). Trimming cost V 3 bases and J 4 bases, with 7 bases left between them. Germline values: CDR1 KGHSH, CDR2 LQKENI. CDR3 length: 13 residues. The CDR3 region is CASSPDSNQPQHF. The CDR3 DNA follows: TGTGCCAGCTCACCTGACAGTAATCAGCCCCAGCATTTT.

The chain carries TRBV7-9 and TRBJ1-2, with TRBD1 matching over 7 bases. This CDR3 is 13 amino acids long. The germline gives CDR1 SEHNR, CDR2 FQNEAQ (reference sequence). Trimming removed 1 base from V and 8 bases from J; junction bases left unmatched: 4. The CDR3 DNA reads TGTGCCAGCAGCTTAGGACAGGGATGGGGCTACACCTTC. This codes for CASSLGQGWGYTF.

The rearrangement joins TRBV19 to TRBJ2-7, with D perhaps TRBD1 (5 bases). CDR1 and CDR2 (germline): LNHDA, SQIVND (reference sequence). Trimming stripped 5 bases from V and 3 bases from J, with 5 bases between. CDR3 length equals 11 residues. The CDR3 sequence: CASSQGYEQYF. In DNA form, the CDR3 reads TGTGCCAGTAGTCAGGGCTACGAGCAGTACTTC. The whole variable domain, remainder taken from reference TRBV19 and TRBJ2-7, is DGGITQSPKYLFRKEGQNVTLSCEQNLNHDAMYWYRQDPGQGLRLIYYSQIVNDFQKGDIAEGYSVSREKKESFPLTVTSAQKNPTAFYLCASSQGYEQYFGPGTRLTVT.

The V call is TRBV27, the J call TRBJ1-6, with D maybe TRBD1 (5 bases). The germline V gene has CDR1 MNHEY and CDR2 SMNVEV (reference sequence). V was trimmed by 6 bases and J by 6 bases, leaving 12 bases between them. CDR3 size: 14 residues. CDR3 bases: TGTGCCAGCAGGGGGGGACCCCTTAATTCACCCCTCCACTTT. It is translated as CASRGGPLNSPLHF.

J is TRBJ2-7 and V is TRBV5-5; possible D gene TRBD2, 6 bases. The germline V gene encodes CDR1 SGHKS and CDR2 YYEKEE (reference sequence). The CDR3 contains 12 residues. Trimming pared 2 bases from V and 6 bases from J, leaving 9 bases between. The CDR3 reads CASSFGGTEQYV. As DNA, the CDR3 is TGTGCCAGCAGCTTTGGGGGGACCGAGCAGTACGTC.

V is TRBV7-9 and J is TRBJ2-7, with TRBD1 matching 8 bases. Germline V CDR1 and CDR2: SEHNR, FQNEAQ (reference sequence). This CDR3 has 15 amino acids. V dropped 1 base and J dropped 2; count of bases not matched to a gene: 4. CDR3 region: CASSLDQGAPYEQYV. Written as DNA, the CDR3 is TGTGCCAGCAGCTTAGACCAGGGGGCCCCCTACGAGCAGTACGTC.

CDR3 DNA: TGTGCCAGCAGCGTATCAGGGGACGAAGCTTTCTTT. Encoded protein: CASSVSGDEAFF. V gene TRBV2 combines with J gene TRBJ1-1; D is perhaps TRBD1 (6 bases). The CDR3 is made up of 12 amino acids. CDR1 and CDR2 from the germline V gene are SNHLY and FYNNEI. V was pared by 6 bases and J by 8 bases, with 13 bases between.

This clone is a singleton in its sample. V gene TRBV7-6 combines with J gene TRBJ1-5; TRBD1 agrees at 7 bases. The CDR3 spans 15 residues. Germline lookup yields CDR1 SGHVS and CDR2 FNYEAQ. The trim removed 5 bases at V and 1 base at J, leaving 5 bases unmatched. CDR3 sequence (DNA): TGTGCCAGCAGCAGACAGGGAGGGAGCAATCAGCCCCAGCATTTT. Translating gives CASSRQGGSNQPQHF.

CDR3 loop: CASSLISLGTEAFF. CDR3 coding DNA: TGTGCCAGCAGCTTAATTTCTCTGGGGACTGAAGCTTTCTTT. The V gene is TRBV7-9, the J gene TRBJ1-1, with D uncertain. The ends were cut back, 2 bases at V and 5 bases at J, with 12 bases in the middle. Germline V gene lookup returns CDR1 SEHNR and CDR2 FQNEAQ (reference sequence). This CDR3 is 14 amino acids long.

The V gene is TRBV7-2, the J gene TRBJ2-5; D gene uncertain. This CDR3 spans 14 amino acids. V shed 5 bases and J shed 5 bases, with 15 bases lying between them. Germline CDR1 is SGHTA and CDR2 is FQGNSA. The CDR3 DNA sequence: TGTGCCAGCAGCGTAGGGTGGAAGAGGGAGACCCAGTACTTC. This gives the protein CASSVGWKRETQYF. Complete variable domain (other parts from reference TRBV7-2 and TRBJ2-5): GAGVSQSPSNKVTEKGKDVELRCDPISGHTALYWYRQSLGQGLEFLIYFQGNSAPDKSGLPSDRFSAERTGGSVSTLTIQRTQQEDSAVYLCASSVGWKRETQYFGPGTRLLVL.

This clone turned up a few times. CDR3: CASSPNHRSYEQYF. The CDR3, as DNA: TGTGCCAGCAGTCCGAACCATCGGTCCTACGAGCAGTACTTC. The chain uses TRBV6-2 or TRBV6-3 and TRBJ2-7; D is uncertain. Trimming removed 5 bases at V and 1 base at J, with 12 bases between. Germline lookup yields CDR1 MNHEY and CDR2 SVGEGT. The CDR3 runs 14 residues.

The V gene is TRBV4-1, the J gene TRBJ2-2; D is unresolved. Germline V gene lookup returns CDR1 MGHRA and CDR2 YSYEKL. Deletions cut 4 bases from V and 1 base from J, with 7 bases between. The CDR3 consists of 14 residues. CDR3 sequence reads: CASSRNVNTGELFF. The CDR3 coding sequence is TGCGCCAGCAGCCGAAACGTGAACACCGGGGAGCTGTTTTTT.

The chain employs TRBV4-1 and TRBJ1-2; 8 bases fit TRBD1. Unmatched junction bases numbered 4, after V lost 4 bases and J lost 6 bases. The CDR3 runs 13 residues. CDR1 and CDR2 from the germline V gene are MGHRA and YSYEKL. The CDR3 sequence: CASSPGTGNGYTF. DNA for the CDR3: TGCGCCAGCAGCCCTGGGACAGGCAATGGCTACACCTTC.

V usage is TRBV9 and J usage is TRBJ1-1; D is possibly TRBD1 (5 bases). V lost 4 bases, J lost 4 bases, and 14 bases lay in between. The length of the CDR3 is 14 residues. CDR1 SGDLS and CDR2 YYNGEE come from the germline V gene. CDR3 protein: CASSPQDPPTEAFF. The CDR3 nucleotides are TGTGCCAGCAGCCCACAGGATCCCCCCACTGAAGCTTTCTTT. Full variable domain (outside the CDR3, taken from reference TRBV9 and TRBJ1-1): DSGVTQTPKHLITATGQRVTLRCSPRSGDLSVYWYQQSLDQGLQFLIQYYNGEERAKGNILERFSAQQFPDLHSELNLSSLELGDSALYFCASSPQDPPTEAFFGQGTRLTVV.

V usage is TRBV5-1 and J usage is TRBJ2-3, with a weak D call TRBD2 (6 bases). CDR1 SGHRS and CDR2 YFSETQ come from the germline V gene. The CDR3 runs to 15 residues. V lost 0 bases to trimming and J lost 0 bases, with 8 bases between them. CDR3: CASSLASASTDTQYF. The CDR3 region has the DNA TGCGCCAGCAGCTTGGCTAGCGCAAGCACAGATACGCAGTATTTT.

This clone occurred a few times. The rearrangement uses TRBV5-6 and TRBJ1-4, with D tentatively TRBD1 (5 bases). Germline CDR1 is SGHDT and CDR2 is YYEEEE. This CDR3 has 15 residues. The V and J ends lost 1 base and 7 bases respectively, with 14 bases between them. CDR3 DNA: TGTGCCAGCAGCTTGTCGGCAGGGAGAACTGAAAAACTGTTTTTT. Its translation is CASSLSAGRTEKLFF.

The chain recombines TRBV28 with TRBJ1-2, with D possibly TRBD1 on 5 matching bases. Germline CDR1 MDHEN, CDR2 SYDVKM. The V and J ends lost 7 bases and 2 bases respectively, with 14 bases between them. The CDR3 loop spans 14 amino acids. CDR3 bases: TGTGCCAGCACCATCGGGGGGGGAAACTATGGCTACACCTTC. Its protein is CASTIGGGNYGYTF.

CDR3 region: CASSYAYSTDTQYF. The CDR3 nucleotides are TGTGCCAGCAGTTACGCGTACAGCACAGATACGCAGTATTTT. This chain connects TRBV6-2 or TRBV6-3 to TRBJ2-3, with D hard to call. CDR1 and CDR2 (germline): MNHEY, SVGEGT. V was clipped by 2 bases and J by 0 bases, with 6 bases between them. This CDR3 is built from 14 residues.

The rearrangement uses TRBV18 and TRBJ1-1; 7 nucleotides match TRBD1. With V trimmed by 6 bases and J by 7 bases, 5 bases remained unmatched. The CDR3 contains 12 residues. Germline V lookup: CDR1 KGHSH, CDR2 LQKENI. The CDR3 sequence is CASSTTGYEAFF. The CDR3 DNA is TGTGCCAGCTCCACGACAGGGTATGAAGCTTTCTTT.

The genes are TRBV19 and TRBJ2-5; no reliable D call. The CDR3 sequence is 15 residues long. CDR1 is LNHDA and CDR2 is SQIVND in the germline V gene (reference sequence). V was trimmed by 3 bases and J by 5 bases, leaving 16 bases between them. The CDR3 loop is CASSIRDALRETQYF. The CDR3 nucleotides read TGTGCCAGTAGTATCCGTGACGCCCTGAGGGAGACCCAGTACTTC.

This chain joins TRBV7-2 and TRBJ1-2; D is unclear. Trimming removed 1 base from V and 6 bases from J, with 12 bases in between. CDR1 is SGHTA, CDR2 FQGNSA, per germline. The CDR3 totals 14 residues. The CDR3: CASSLDLRGDGYTF. The CDR3 region has the DNA TGTGCCAGCAGCTTAGATCTCCGGGGAGATGGCTACACCTTC.

Comment on this clone: This sample includes further DNA sequences coding for the same CDR3. The rearrangement joins TRBV28 to TRBJ2-1; D unresolved. Between the trimmed V and J ends, which lost 1 base and 2 bases, there was a span of 0 bases. Germline CDR1 MDHEN, CDR2 SYDVKM. The CDR3 totals 12 residues. The CDR3 reads CASSLSYNEQFF. The CDR3 region has the DNA TGTGCCAGCAGTTTATCCTACAATGAGCAGTTCTTC.

The sample holds one count of this clone. The chain is built from TRBV29-1 and TRBJ1-1; maybe TRBD1 (5 bases). CDR1 is SQVTM, CDR2 ANQGSEA, per germline. The CDR3 totals 16 residues. V lost 4 bases, J lost 2 bases, and 20 bases lay in between. The CDR3 DNA sequence: TGCAGCGTTGGAAAGGGGCGCGGTCCTGTTAACACTGAAGCTTTCTTT. Encoded protein: CSVGKGRGPVNTEAFF.

Only one count was recorded for this clone. This chain joins TRBV6-5 and TRBJ2-5, with a weak D call TRBD1 (6 bases). CDR1 and CDR2 (germline): MNHEY, SVGAGI. The CDR3 spans 13 residues. Trimming removed 6 bases at V and 2 bases at J, with 10 bases between. The DNA for the CDR3 is TGTGCCAGCAGAGAGACAGGACAAGAGACCCAGTACTTC. Translated, it gives CASRETGQETQYF.

The chain links TRBV7-9 to TRBJ1-1; the D is unclear. Trimming cost V 1 base and J 1 base, with 4 bases left between them. There are 13 residues in the CDR3. Germline values: CDR1 SEHNR, CDR2 FQNEAQ (reference sequence). CDR3 coding DNA: TGTGCCAGCAGCTTAGAGGGGAACACTGAAGCTTTCTTT. It specifies CASSLEGNTEAFF.

The V and J genes are TRBV11-3 and TRBJ2-1, with 9 bases lining up with TRBD1. There are 14 residues in the CDR3. J gave up 8 bases and V 6 bases, and 8 bases lay outside the gene matches. Germline lookup yields CDR1 SGHNT and CDR2 YENEEA. CDR3 DNA sequence: TGTGCCAGCAGTCGGGACAGGGCTGGGCATGAGCAGTTCTTC. It yields the protein CASSRDRAGHEQFF.